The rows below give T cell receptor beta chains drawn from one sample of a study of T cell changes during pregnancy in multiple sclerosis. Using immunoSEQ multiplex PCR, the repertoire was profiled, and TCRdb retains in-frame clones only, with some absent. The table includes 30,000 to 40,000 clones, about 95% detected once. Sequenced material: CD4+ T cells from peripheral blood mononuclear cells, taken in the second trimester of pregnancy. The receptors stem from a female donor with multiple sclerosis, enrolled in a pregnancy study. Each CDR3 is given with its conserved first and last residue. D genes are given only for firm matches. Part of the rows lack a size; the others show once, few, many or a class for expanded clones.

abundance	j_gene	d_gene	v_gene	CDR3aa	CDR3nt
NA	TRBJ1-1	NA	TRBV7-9	CASSFYGGNTEAFF	TGTGCCAGCAGCTTCTACGGGGGAAACACTGAAGCTTTCTTT
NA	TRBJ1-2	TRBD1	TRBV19	CASIDRGSSNYGYTF	TGTGCCAGTATTGACAGGGGGTCATCTAACTATGGCTACACCTTC
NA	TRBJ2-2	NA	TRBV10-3	CAISDLQANTGELFF	TGTGCCATCAGCGATCTTCAGGCGAACACCGGGGAGCTGTTTTTT
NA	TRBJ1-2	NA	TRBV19	CASTRQPDNYGYTF	TGTGCCAGTACTAGACAGCCCGATAACTATGGCTACACCTTC
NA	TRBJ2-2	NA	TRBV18	CASSPGLSNTGELFF	TGTGCCAGCTCACCGGGACTTTCGAACACCGGGGAGCTGTTTTTT
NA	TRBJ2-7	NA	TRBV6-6	CASTLAGTPGYEQYF	TGTGCCAGCACTCTTGCCGGGACTCCAGGCTACGAGCAGTACTTC
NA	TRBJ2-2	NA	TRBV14	CASSSPMGGARTGELFF	TGTGCCAGCAGCTCCCCGATGGGGGGGGCTAGGACCGGGGAGCTGTTTTTT
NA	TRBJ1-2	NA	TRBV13	CATGGDSDYGYTF	TGTGCCACCGGCGGGGATTCTGACTATGGCTACACCTTC
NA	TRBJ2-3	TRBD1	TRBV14	CASSPGQRFTDTQYF	TGTGCCAGCAGCCCGGGACAGAGATTCACAGATACGCAGTATTTT
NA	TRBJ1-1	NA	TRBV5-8	CASSLASWYGSTEAFF	TGTGCCAGCAGCTTGGCCTCTTGGTATGGCAGCACTGAAGCTTTCTTT
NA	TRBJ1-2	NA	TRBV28	CASKGRATSNYGYTF	TGTGCCAGCAAAGGCAGGGCCACTTCTAACTATGGCTACACCTTC
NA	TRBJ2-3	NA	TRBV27	CASSFQFADTQYF	TGTGCCAGCAGTTTCCAGTTCGCAGATACGCAGTATTTT
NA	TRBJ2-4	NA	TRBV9	CASSVGGTKNIQYF	TGTGCCAGCAGCGTAGGCGGGACCAAAAACATTCAGTACTTC
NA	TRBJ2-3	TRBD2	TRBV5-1	CASSSGTSGVSTDTQYF	TGCGCCAGCAGCTCCGGGACTAGCGGGGTGAGCACAGATACGCAGTATTTT
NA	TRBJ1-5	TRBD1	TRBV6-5	CASSQTWTGGYPQHF	TGTGCCAGCAGCCAAACCTGGACAGGGGGCTATCCCCAGCATTTT
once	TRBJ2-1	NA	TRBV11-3	CASSLGVQGRYNEQFF	TGTGCCAGCAGCTTAGGAGTTCAGGGGCGATACAATGAGCAGTTCTTC
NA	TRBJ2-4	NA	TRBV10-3	CAISDGNIQYF	TGTGCCATCAGTGACGGGAACATTCAGTACTTC
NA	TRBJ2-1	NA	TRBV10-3	CAITARGNPNEQFF	TGTGCCATCACCGCTAGGGGTAACCCCAATGAGCAGTTCTTC
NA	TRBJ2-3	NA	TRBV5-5	CASSSDSRVPPDTQYF	TGTGCCAGCAGCTCGGACAGCCGAGTACCCCCAGATACGCAGTATTTT
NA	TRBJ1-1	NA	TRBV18	CASSPPLGGLGTEAFF	TGTGCCAGCTCACCACCTTTAGGAGGGCTGGGCACTGAAGCTTTCTTT
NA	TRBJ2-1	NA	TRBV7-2	CATSALRGNEQFF	TGTGCCACTTCGGCCCTAAGGGGTAATGAGCAGTTCTTC
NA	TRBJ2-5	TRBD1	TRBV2	CASSLDRGQETQYF	TGTGCCAGCAGTCTAGACAGGGGCCAAGAGACCCAGTACTTC
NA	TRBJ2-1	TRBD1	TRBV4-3	CASRLQGAAEQFF	TGCGCCAGCAGACTTCAGGGGGCTGCTGAGCAGTTCTTC
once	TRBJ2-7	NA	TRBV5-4	CASSSLRGSSYEQYF	TGTGCCAGCAGCTCCCTCCGCGGGTCTTCCTACGAGCAGTACTTC
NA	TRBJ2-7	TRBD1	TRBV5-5	CASSLAPDRDEQYF	TGTGCCAGCAGCTTAGCGCCGGACAGGGATGAGCAGTACTTC
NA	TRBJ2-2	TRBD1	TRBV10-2	CASRVTGGWNTGELFF	TGCGCCAGCAGAGTTACAGGGGGCTGGAACACCGGGGAGCTGTTTTTT
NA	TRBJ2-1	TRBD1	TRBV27	CASAHQRGRDIYNEQFF	TGTGCCAGCGCACATCAAAGGGGGCGCGATATATACAATGAGCAGTTCTTC
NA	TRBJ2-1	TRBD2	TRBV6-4	CASSDVAGGPIEQFF	TGTGCCAGCAGTGACGTGGCGGGAGGGCCTATTGAGCAGTTCTTC
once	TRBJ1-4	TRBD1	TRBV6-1	CASRSQGAEYQKLFF	TGTGCCAGCCGGTCGCAGGGGGCAGAATATCAAAAACTGTTTTTT
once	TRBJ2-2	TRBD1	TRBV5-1	CASSTPEQGAGTGELFF	TGCGCCAGCAGCACTCCTGAACAGGGGGCCGGGACCGGGGAGCTGTTTTTT
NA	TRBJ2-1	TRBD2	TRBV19	CASSPRGVVNEQFF	TGTGCCAGTAGTCCCCGGGGGGTGGTCAATGAGCAGTTCTTC
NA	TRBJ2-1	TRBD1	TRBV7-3	CASSFLGQGSNEQFF	TGTGCCAGCAGCTTCTTAGGACAGGGGAGTAATGAGCAGTTCTTC
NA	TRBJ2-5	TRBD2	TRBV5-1	CASSPGSGYQETQYF	TGCGCCAGCAGCCCTGGTAGCGGGTACCAAGAGACCCAGTACTTC
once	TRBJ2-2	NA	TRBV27	CASSWSRTPRGTGELFF	TGTGCCAGCAGTTGGAGTCGGACCCCCAGGGGCACCGGGGAGCTGTTTTTT
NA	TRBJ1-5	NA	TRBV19	CASSIGGRGNQPQHF	TGTGCCAGTAGTATCGGGGGTAGGGGCAATCAGCCCCAGCATTTT
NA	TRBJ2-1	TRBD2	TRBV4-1	CASSQDVAGGRRTGRNEQFF	TGCGCCAGCAGCCAAGATGTCGCGGGGGGGCGTCGGACGGGCAGGAATGAGCAGTTCTTC
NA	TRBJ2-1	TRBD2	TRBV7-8	CASSLKREAPRKFF	TGTGCCAGCAGCTTGAAGCGGGAGGCCCCGCGGAAGTTCTTC
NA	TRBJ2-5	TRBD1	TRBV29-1	CSVRQGAAETQYF	TGCAGCGTAAGACAGGGGGCGGCGGAGACCCAGTACTTC
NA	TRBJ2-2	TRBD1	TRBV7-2	CASSLVGTGGELFF	TGTGCCAGCAGCTTAGTAGGGACAGGTGGGGAGCTGTTTTTT
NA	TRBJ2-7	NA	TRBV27	CASTPSGGRNEQYF	TGTGCCAGCACCCCCTCCGGGGGGCGCAACGAGCAGTACTTC
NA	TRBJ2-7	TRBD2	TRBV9	CASSAIGTSGSYEQYF	TGTGCCAGCAGCGCAATAGGGACTAGCGGGAGCTACGAGCAGTACTTC
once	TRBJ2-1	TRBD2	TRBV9	CASSTSGLAGVRNEQFF	TGTGCCAGCAGCACGTCGGGACTAGCGGGAGTTAGGAATGAGCAGTTCTTC